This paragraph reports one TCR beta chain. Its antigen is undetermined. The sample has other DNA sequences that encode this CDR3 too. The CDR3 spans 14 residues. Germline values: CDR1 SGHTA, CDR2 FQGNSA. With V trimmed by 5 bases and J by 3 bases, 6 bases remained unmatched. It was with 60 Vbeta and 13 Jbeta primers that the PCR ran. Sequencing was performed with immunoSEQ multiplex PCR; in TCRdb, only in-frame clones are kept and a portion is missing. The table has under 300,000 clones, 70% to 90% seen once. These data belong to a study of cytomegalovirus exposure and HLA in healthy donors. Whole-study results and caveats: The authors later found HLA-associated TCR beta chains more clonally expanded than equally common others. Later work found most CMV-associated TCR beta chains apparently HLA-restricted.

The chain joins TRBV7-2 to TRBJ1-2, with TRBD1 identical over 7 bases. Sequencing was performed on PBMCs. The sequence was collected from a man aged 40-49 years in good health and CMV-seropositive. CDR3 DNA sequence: TGTGCCAGCAGCCCGCAGACAGGGTACTATGGCTACACCTTC. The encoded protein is CASSPQTGYYGYTF.